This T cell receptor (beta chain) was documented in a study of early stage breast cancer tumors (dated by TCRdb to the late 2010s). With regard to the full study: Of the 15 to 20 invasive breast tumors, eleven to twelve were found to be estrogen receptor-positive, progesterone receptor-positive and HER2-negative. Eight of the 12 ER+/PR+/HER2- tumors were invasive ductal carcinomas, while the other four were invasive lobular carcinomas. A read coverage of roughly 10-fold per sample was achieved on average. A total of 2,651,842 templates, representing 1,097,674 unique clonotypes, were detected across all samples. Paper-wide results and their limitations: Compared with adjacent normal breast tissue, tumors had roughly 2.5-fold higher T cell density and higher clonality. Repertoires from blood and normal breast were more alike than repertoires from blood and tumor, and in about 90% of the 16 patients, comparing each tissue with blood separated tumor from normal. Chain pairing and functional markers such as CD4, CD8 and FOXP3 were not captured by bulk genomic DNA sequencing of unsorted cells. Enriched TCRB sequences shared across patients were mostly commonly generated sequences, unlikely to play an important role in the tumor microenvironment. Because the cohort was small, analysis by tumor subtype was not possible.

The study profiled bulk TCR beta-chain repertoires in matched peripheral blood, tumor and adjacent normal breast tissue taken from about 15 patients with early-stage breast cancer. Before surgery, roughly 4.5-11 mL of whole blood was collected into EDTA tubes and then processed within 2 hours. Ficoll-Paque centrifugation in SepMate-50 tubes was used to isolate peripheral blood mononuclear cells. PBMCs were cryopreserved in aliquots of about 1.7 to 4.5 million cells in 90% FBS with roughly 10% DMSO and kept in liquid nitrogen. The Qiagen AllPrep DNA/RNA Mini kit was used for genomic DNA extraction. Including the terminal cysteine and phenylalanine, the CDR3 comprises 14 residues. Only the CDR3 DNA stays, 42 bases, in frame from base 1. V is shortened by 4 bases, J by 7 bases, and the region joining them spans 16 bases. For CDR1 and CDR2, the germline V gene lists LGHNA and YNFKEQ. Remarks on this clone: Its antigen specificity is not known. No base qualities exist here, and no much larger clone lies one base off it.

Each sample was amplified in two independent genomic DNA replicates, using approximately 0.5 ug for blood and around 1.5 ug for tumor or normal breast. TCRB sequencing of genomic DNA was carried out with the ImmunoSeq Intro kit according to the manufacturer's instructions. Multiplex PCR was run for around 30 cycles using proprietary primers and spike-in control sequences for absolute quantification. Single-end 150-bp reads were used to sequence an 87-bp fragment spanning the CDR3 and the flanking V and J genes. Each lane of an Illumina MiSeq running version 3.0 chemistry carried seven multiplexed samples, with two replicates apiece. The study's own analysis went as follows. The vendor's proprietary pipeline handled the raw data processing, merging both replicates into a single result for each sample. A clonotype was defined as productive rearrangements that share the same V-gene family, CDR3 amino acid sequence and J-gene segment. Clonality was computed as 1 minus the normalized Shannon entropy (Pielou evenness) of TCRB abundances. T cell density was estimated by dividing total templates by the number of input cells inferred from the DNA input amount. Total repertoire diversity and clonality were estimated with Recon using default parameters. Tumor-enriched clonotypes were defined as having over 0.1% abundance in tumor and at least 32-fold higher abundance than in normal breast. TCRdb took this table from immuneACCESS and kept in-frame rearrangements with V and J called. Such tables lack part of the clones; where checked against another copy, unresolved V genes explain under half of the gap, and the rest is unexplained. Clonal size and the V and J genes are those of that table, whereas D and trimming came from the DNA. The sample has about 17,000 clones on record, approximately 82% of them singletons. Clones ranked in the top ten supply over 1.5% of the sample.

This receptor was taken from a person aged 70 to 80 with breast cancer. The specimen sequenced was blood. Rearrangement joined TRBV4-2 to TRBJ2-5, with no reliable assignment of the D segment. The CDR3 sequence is CASSRAYGPGTQYF. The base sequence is TGTGCCAGCAGCCGAGCGTACGGTCCGGGGACCCAGTACTTC.